This passage covers 5 T cell receptor beta chains from one sample sequenced in a study of control samples from healthy donors and cancer patients. The table came from immunoSEQ multiplex PCR; TCRdb's copy has only in-frame clones and leaves some out. The sample consists of some 130,000 clones, just under 95% of them appearing once. Sequencing input: blood. The receptors were sampled from a man aged 30 to 45 in good health.

This sequence joins TRBV24-1 and TRBJ2-2; 9 positions match TRBD1. The V and J ends lost 6 bases and 4 bases, in that order; junction bases with no gene match: 11. Germline assignment: CDR1 KGHDR and CDR2 SFDVKD. This CDR3 comprises 17 residues. Here the CDR3 reads CATSLAGQGLITGELFF. Here the CDR3 DNA reads TGTGCCACCAGTCTTGCCGGACAGGGGCTTATCACCGGGGAGCTGTTTTTT.

This chain connects TRBV28 to TRBJ1-1, with D tentatively TRBD1 (5 bases). The length of the CDR3 is 15 residues. CDR1 is MDHEN and CDR2 is SYDVKM in the germline V gene. The germline V and J ends were trimmed by 4 bases and 2 bases, with 14 bases remaining between them. The chain's CDR3 is CASSYGTPGNTEAFF. The CDR3 bases are TGTGCCAGCAGTTATGGGACCCCAGGCAACACTGAAGCTTTCTTT.

CDR3 loop: CSASTSGAYNEQFF. CDR3 DNA: TGCAGTGCTAGTACTAGCGGAGCTTACAATGAGCAGTTCTTC. V is TRBV20-1 and J is TRBJ2-1; TRBD2 aligns across 8 bases. After removal of 3 bases from V and 4 bases from J, the junction contained 5 bases not matched to a gene. This CDR3 has 14 amino acids. Per the germline V gene, CDR1 is DFQATT and CDR2 is SNEGSKA (reference sequence).

The gene calls are TRBV15 and TRBJ1-5, with 9 nucleotides matching TRBD1. CDR3 length equals 15 residues. The V segment lost 1 base and the J segment 3 bases; nucleotides outside the gene matches: 1. From germline, CDR1 is LNHNV and CDR2 YYDKDF (reference sequence). The CDR3 bases are TGTGCCACCAGCAGAGGACAGGGGGACAATCAGCCCCAGCATTTT. This sequence encodes CATSRGQGDNQPQHF.

The V gene is TRBV5-1, the J gene TRBJ2-2, with D hard to call. Looked up from germline, CDR1 is SGHRS and CDR2 is YFSETQ. This CDR3 is 14 amino acids long. V was pared by 5 bases and J by 0 bases, with 8 bases between. The DNA of the CDR3 is TGCGCCAGCAGATCTCAGACGAACACCGGGGAGCTGTTTTTT. It is translated as CASRSQTNTGELFF. The full variable domain, with the rest looked up from reference TRBV5-1 and TRBJ2-2, is KAGVTQTPRYLIKTRGQQVTLSCSPISGHRSVSWYQQTPGQGLQFLFEYFSETQRNKGNFPGRFSGRQFSNSRSEMNVSTLELGDSALYLCASRSQTNTGELFFGEGSRLTVL.